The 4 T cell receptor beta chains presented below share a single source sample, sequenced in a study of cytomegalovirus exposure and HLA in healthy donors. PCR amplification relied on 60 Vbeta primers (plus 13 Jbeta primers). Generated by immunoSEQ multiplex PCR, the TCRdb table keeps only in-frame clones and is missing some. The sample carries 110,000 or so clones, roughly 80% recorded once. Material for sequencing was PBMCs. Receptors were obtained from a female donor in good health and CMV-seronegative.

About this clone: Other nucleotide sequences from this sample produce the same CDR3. The DNA of the CDR3 is TGTGCCAGCAGCTTAGGCAGCTACGAGCAGTACTTC. The encoded protein is CASSLGSYEQYF. The chain joins TRBV7-9 to TRBJ2-7, with unresolved D. The CDR3 is 12 amino acids. V was clipped by 1 base and J by 3 bases, with 4 bases between them. Germline loops: CDR1 SEHNR, CDR2 FQNEAQ (reference sequence).

The CDR3 bases are TGTGCCAGCAGCTCCAATCCTAGCGGGGGCGGGTGGGATGAGCAGTTCTTC. It translates to CASSSNPSGGGWDEQFF. The chain combines TRBV11-2 with TRBJ2-1, with 10 nucleotides matching TRBD2. J was trimmed by 8 bases and V by 4 bases; bases with no gene match: 14. Germline CDR1 and CDR2: SGHAT and FQNNGV. The CDR3 spans 17 residues.

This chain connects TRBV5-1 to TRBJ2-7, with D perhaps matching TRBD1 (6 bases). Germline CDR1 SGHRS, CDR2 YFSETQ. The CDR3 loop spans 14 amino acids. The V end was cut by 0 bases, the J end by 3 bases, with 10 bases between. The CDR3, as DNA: TGCGCCAGCAGCTTGGCGGGACAACTCTACGAGCAGTACTTC. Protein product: CASSLAGQLYEQYF. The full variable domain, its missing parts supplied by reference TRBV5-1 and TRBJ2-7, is KAGVTQTPRYLIKTRGQQVTLSCSPISGHRSVSWYQQTPGQGLQFLFEYFSETQRNKGNFPGRFSGRQFSNSRSEMNVSTLELGDSALYLCASSLAGQLYEQYFGPGTRLTVT.

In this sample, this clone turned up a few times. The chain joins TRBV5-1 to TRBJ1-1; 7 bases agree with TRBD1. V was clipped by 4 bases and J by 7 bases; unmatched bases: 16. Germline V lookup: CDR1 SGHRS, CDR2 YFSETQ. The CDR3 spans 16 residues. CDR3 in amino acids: CASSVTGDFLTGEAFF. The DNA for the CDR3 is TGCGCCAGCAGCGTCACAGGGGACTTCCTTACGGGTGAAGCTTTCTTT.